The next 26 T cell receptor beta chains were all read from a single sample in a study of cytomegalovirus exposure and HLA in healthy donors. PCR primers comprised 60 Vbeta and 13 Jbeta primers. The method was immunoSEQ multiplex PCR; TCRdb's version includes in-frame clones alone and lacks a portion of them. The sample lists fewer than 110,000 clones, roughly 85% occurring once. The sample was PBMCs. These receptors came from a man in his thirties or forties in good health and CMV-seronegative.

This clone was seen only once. The CDR3 sequence: CASSLDRGGTGELFF. DNA of the CDR3: TGCGCCAGCAGCTTGGACAGGGGCGGCACCGGGGAGCTGTTTTTT. The V and J genes are TRBV5-1 and TRBJ2-2, with 7 bases that match TRBD1. The V gene's germline CDR1 is SGHRS and CDR2 YFSETQ. J lost 4 bases, V lost 0 bases, and 3 bases had no gene match. The CDR3 consists of 15 residues.

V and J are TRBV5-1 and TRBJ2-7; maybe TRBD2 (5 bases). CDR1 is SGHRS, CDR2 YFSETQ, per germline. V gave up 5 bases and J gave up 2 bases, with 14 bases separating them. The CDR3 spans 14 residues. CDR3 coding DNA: TGCGCCAGCAGAGCGGCAGGCAGTACCTACGAGCAGTACTTC. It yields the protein CASRAAGSTYEQYF.

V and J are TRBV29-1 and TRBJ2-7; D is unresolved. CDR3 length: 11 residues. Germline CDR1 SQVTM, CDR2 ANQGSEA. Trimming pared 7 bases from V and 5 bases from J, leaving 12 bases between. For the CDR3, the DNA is TGCAGCGCGGGTACTCGGGACGAGCAGTACTTC. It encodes CSAGTRDEQYF.

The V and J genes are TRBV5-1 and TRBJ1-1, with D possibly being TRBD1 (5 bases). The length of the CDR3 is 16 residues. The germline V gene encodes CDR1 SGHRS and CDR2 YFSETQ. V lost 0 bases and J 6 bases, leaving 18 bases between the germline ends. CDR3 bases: TGCGCCAGCAGCTTGGCCGGGACTTTTTCGGCTTCTGAAGCTTTCTTT. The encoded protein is CASSLAGTFSASEAFF.

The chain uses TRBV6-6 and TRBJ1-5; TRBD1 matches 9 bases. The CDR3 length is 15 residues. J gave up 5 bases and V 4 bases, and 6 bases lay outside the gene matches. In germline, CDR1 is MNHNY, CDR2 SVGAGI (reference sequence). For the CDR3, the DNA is TGTGCCAGCAGTTCCCGGGACAGGGACCATCAGCCCCAGCATTTT. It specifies CASSSRDRDHQPQHF.

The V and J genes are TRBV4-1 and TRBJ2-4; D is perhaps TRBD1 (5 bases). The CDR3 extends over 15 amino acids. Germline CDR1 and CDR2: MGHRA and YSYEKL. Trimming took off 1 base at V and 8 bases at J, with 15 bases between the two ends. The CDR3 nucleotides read TGCGCCAGCAGCCAAGCGCAGGGTAGTTTGTACATTCAGTACTTC. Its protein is CASSQAQGSLYIQYF.

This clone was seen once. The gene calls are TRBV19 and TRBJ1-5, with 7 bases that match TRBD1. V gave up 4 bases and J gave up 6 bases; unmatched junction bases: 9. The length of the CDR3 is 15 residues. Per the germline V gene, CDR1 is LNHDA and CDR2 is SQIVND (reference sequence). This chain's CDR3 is CASSKTYRGFQPQHF. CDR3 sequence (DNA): TGTGCCAGTAGTAAAACCTACAGGGGCTTTCAGCCCCAGCATTTT.

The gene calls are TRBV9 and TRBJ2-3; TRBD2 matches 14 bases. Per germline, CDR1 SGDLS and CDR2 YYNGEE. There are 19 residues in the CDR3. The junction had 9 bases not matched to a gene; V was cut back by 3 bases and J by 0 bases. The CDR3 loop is CASSGGLAGGRSSTDTQYF. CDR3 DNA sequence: TGTGCCAGCAGCGGCGGACTAGCGGGGGGCCGATCTAGCACAGATACGCAGTATTTT.

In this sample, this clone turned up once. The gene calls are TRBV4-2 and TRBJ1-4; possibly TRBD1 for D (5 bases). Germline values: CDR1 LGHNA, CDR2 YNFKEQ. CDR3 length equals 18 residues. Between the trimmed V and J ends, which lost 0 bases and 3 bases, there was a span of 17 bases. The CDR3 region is CASSQDLGPRRANEKLFF. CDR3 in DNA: TGTGCCAGCAGCCAAGATCTGGGGCCACGGAGGGCTAATGAAAAACTGTTTTTT.

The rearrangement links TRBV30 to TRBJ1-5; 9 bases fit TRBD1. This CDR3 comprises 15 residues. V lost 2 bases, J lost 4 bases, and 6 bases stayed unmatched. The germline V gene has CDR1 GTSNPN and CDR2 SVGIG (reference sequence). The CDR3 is CAWSIETGGNQPQHF. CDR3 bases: TGTGCCTGGAGTATCGAGACAGGGGGGAATCAGCCCCAGCATTTT.

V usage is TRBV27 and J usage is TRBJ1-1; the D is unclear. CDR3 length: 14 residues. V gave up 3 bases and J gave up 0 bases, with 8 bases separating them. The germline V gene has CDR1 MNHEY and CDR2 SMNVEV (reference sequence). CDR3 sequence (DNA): TGTGCCAGCAGTTTTAGGAGGATGAACACTGAAGCTTTCTTT. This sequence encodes CASSFRRMNTEAFF.

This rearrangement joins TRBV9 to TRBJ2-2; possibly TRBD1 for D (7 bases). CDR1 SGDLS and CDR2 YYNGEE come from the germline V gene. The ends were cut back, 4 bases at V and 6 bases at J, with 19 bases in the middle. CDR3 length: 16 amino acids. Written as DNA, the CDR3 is TGTGCCAGCAGCTCGTACCCAGGGGGAGGATCCGGGGAGCTGTTTTTT. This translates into CASSSYPGGGSGELFF.

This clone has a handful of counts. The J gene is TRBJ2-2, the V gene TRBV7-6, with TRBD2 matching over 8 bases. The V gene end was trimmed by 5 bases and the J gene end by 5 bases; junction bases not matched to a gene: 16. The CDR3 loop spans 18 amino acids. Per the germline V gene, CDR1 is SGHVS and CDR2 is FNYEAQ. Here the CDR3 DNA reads TGTGCCAGCAGCCAGAACTCAAATCGGGGGGGTACGACCGGGGAGCTGTTTTTT. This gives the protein CASSQNSNRGGTTGELFF.

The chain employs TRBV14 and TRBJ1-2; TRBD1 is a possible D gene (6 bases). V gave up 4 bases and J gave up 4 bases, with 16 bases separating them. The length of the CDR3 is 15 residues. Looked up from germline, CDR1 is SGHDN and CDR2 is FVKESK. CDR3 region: CASSPSGATVYGYTF. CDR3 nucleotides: TGTGCCAGCAGCCCTTCAGGGGCTACGGTCTATGGCTACACCTTC.

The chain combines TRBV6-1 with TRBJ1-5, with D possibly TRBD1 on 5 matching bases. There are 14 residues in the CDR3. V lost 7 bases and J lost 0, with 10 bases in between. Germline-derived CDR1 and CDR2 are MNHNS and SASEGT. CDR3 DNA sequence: TGTGCCAGCATTCGGGGGATTAGCAATCAGCCCCAGCATTTT. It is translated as CASIRGISNQPQHF.

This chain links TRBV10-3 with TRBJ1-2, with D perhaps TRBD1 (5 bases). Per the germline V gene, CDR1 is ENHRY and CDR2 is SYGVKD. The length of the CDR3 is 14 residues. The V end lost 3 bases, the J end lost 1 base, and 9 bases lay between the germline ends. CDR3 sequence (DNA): TGTGCCATCAGTGAACAGGCCTATAACTATGGCTACACCTTC. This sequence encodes CAISEQAYNYGYTF.

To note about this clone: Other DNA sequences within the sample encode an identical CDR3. CDR3 nucleotides: TGCAGCGTTGAGACAGGGGGCGGCAATCAGCCCCAGCATTTT. Translating it yields CSVETGGGNQPQHF. The rearrangement joins TRBV29-1 to TRBJ1-5; 10 positions agree with TRBD1. Looked up from germline, CDR1 is SQVTM and CDR2 is ANQGSEA. With 3 bases clipped from V and 2 bases from J, the junction kept 1 base outside the gene matches. The CDR3 runs to 14 residues.

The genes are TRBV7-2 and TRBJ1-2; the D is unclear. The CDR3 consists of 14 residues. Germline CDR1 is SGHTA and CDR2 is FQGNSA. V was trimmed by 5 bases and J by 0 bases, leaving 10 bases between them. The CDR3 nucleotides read TGTGCCAGCAGCGTCGGAGTCGCTAACTATGGCTACACCTTC. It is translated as CASSVGVANYGYTF.

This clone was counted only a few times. The CDR3 spells CASSLRTTEGRNQPQHF. Here the CDR3 DNA reads TGTGCCAGCAGCTTAAGAACAACGGAGGGTCGCAATCAGCCCCAGCATTTT. The chain uses TRBV7-9 and TRBJ1-5; D is unclear. Per the germline V gene, CDR1 is SEHNR and CDR2 is FQNEAQ (reference sequence). V was clipped by 2 bases and J by 2 bases, with 16 bases between them. This CDR3 comprises 17 residues.

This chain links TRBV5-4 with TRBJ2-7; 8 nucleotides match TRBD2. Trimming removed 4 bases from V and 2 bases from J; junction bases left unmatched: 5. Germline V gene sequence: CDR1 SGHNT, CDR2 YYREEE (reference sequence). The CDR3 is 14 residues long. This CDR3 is CASSPGGRTYEQYF. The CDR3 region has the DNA TGTGCCAGCAGCCCGGGAGGGCGGACCTACGAGCAGTACTTC.

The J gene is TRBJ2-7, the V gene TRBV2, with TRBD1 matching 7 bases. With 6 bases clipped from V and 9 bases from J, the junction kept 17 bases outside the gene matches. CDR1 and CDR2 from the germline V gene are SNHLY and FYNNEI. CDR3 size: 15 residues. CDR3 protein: CASRWGTAFSFAQYF. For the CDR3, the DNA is TGTGCCAGCAGATGGGGGACAGCCTTCTCGTTTGCGCAGTACTTC. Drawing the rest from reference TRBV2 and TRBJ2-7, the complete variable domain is EPEVTQTPSHQVTQMGQEVILRCVPISNHLYFYWYRQILGQKVEFLVSFYNNEISEKSEIFDDQFSVERPDGSNFTLKIRSTKLEDSAMYFCASRWGTAFSFAQYFGPGTRLTVT.

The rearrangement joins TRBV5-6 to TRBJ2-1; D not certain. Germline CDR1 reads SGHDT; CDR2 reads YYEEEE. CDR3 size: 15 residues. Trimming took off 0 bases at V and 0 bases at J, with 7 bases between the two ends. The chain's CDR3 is CASSLGTSSYNEQFF. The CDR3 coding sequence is TGTGCCAGCAGCTTGGGCACTTCCTCCTACAATGAGCAGTTCTTC.

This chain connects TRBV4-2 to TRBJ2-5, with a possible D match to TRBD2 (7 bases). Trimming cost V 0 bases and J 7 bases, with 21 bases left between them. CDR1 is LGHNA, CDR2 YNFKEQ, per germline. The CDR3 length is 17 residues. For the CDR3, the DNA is TGTGCCAGCAGCCAAGAGCCGTCGGGGGGCTTAGCGGGGACCCAGTACTTC. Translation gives CASSQEPSGGLAGTQYF.

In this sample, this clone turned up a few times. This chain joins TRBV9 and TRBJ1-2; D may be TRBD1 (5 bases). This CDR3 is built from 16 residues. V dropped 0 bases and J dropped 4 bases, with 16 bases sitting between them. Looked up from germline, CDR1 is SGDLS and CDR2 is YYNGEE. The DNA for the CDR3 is TGTGCCAGCAGCGTAGGGGGCGCTTTTAGTGGCTATGGCTACACCTTC. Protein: CASSVGGAFSGYGYTF.

The CDR3 sequence is CAWSSVEASGTDTQYF. CDR3 coding DNA: TGTGCCTGGAGTTCAGTCGAGGCTAGCGGCACAGATACGCAGTATTTT. The chain links TRBV30 to TRBJ2-3, with a weak D call TRBD2 (6 bases). The CDR3 covers 16 residues. Trimming took 2 bases from V and 1 from J, leaving 16 bases between them. Germline CDR1 reads GTSNPN; CDR2 reads SVGIG (reference sequence).

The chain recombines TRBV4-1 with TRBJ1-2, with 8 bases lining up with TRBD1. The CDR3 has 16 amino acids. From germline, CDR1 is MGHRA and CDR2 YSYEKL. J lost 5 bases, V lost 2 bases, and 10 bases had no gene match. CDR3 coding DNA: TGCGCCAGCAGCCAACCCCGGCAGGGGGCTTCGTATGGCTACACCTTC. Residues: CASSQPRQGASYGYTF.